The rows below give T cell receptor beta chains drawn from one sample of a study of shared clonotypes between healthy human individuals. TCRdb's copy holds only in-frame clones and misses some; the assay was immunoSEQ multiplex PCR. Among 1.4 million or so clones listed, 98% to 99% were seen once. The sequencing input was naive CD4+ T cells sorted from blood. The source is a man younger than 40 in good health. CDR3s include the opening cysteine and the closing phenylalanine or tryptophan. D genes are given only for firm matches. The size field is filled for only some rows; it gives once, few, many or a size class.

clone size	D gene	V gene	J gene	CDR3 protein	CDR3 DNA
-	-	TRBV21-1	TRBJ2-5	CASSARDRGSQETQYF	TGTGCCAGCAGCGCCAGGGACAGGGGGTCACAAGAGACCCAGTACTTC
-	-	TRBV5-1	TRBJ2-5	CASSLAPGVGETQYF	TGCGCCAGCAGCTTGGCCCCAGGTGTGGGAGAGACCCAGTACTTC
-	TRBD2	TRBV6-6	TRBJ2-1	CASIPSGSNEQFF	TGTGCCAGCATACCTAGCGGGAGCAATGAGCAGTTCTTC
-	-	TRBV28	TRBJ1-5	CASNLLDQPQHF	TGTGCCAGCAACTTGTTGGATCAGCCCCAGCATTTT
-	TRBD2	TRBV6-1	TRBJ2-7	CASSERLAGGTQDEQYF	TGTGCCAGCAGTGAAAGGCTAGCGGGAGGTACCCAGGACGAGCAGTACTTC
-	-	TRBV7-3	TRBJ1-2	CASSLTPGQGYTF	TGTGCCAGCAGCTTAACTCCAGGGCAAGGCTACACCTTC
-	-	TRBV7-8	TRBJ1-1	CASSPGTEAFF	TGTGCCAGCAGCCCCGGGACAGAAGCTTTCTTT
-	TRBD1	TRBV19	TRBJ1-5	CATSSLTGGQPQHF	TGTGCCACGTCCTCTTTGACAGGGGGGCAGCCCCAGCATTTT
-	-	TRBV7-2	TRBJ2-1	CASSRTSYNEQFF	TGTGCCAGCAGTCGGACCTCCTACAATGAGCAGTTCTTC
-	-	TRBV5-6	TRBJ1-1	CASSLYESIIQRDEAFF	TGTGCCAGCAGCTTGTACGAGTCAATAATCCAGCGGGATGAAGCTTTCTTT
-	-	TRBV6-5	TRBJ2-3	CASSSIDTQYF	TGTGCCAGCAGTTCGATAGATACGCAGTATTTT
-	TRBD1	TRBV29-1	TRBJ1-1	CSVPSPGTATEAFF	TGCAGCGTGCCTTCCCCCGGGACAGCCACTGAAGCTTTCTTT
-	-	TRBV18	TRBJ2-6	CASHFTNSGANVLTF	TGTGCCAGCCACTTTACTAACTCTGGGGCCAACGTCCTGACTTTC
-	TRBD2	TRBV5-8	TRBJ2-1	CASSSPSGGRYNEQFF	TGTGCCAGCAGCTCCCCGTCCGGCGGGAGGTACAATGAGCAGTTCTTC
-	-	TRBV11-2	TRBJ2-5	CASSLNRETQYF	TGTGCCAGCAGCTTAAATAGGGAGACCCAGTACTTC
-	TRBD2	TRBV29-1	TRBJ2-1	CSVAQPRTSDEQFF	TGCAGCGTCGCGCAACCTCGGACTAGCGATGAGCAGTTCTTC
-	-	TRBV19	TRBJ2-1	CASSIGVSSYNEQFF	TGTGCCAGTAGTATCGGGGTAAGCTCCTACAATGAGCAGTTCTTC
once	-	TRBV29-1	TRBJ2-1	CSGQGLRSYNEQFF	TGCAGCGGTCAGGGACTCCGCTCCTACAATGAGCAGTTCTTC
-	TRBD1	TRBV19	TRBJ2-7	CASHGTGAYEQYF	TGTGCCAGCCACGGGACAGGGGCCTACGAGCAGTACTTC
once	TRBD1	TRBV5-8	TRBJ2-1	CASSSDRGPSYNEQFF	TGTGCCAGCAGCTCGGACAGGGGGCCTTCCTACAATGAGCAGTTCTTC
-	-	TRBV21-1	TRBJ2-3	CASSNYPSGSPGTDTQYF	TGTGCCAGCAGCAACTATCCTAGCGGGAGCCCCGGCACAGATACGCAGTATTTT
once	-	TRBV5-1	TRBJ2-1	CASSLAPWDSPAYNEQFF	TGCGCCAGCAGCTTGGCCCCCTGGGACTCTCCGGCTTACAATGAGCAGTTCTTC